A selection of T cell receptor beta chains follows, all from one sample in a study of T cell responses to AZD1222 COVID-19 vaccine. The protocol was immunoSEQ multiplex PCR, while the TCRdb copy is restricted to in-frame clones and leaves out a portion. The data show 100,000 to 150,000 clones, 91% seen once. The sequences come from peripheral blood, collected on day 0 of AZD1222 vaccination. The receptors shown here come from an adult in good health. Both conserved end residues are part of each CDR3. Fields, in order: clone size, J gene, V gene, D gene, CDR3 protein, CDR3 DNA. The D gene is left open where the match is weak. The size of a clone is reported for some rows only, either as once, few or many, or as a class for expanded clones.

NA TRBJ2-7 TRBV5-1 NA CASSLRQGFYEQYF TGCGCCAGCAGCTTGCGTCAGGGATTCTACGAGCAGTACTTC
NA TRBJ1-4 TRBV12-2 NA CASRLADQRTGQGTINEKLFF TGTGCAAGTCGCTTAGCTGATCAACGTACGGGACAGGGGACGATCAATGAAAAACTGTTTTTT
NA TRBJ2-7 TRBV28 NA CASSLPQGRGYEQYF TGTGCCAGCAGTTTGCCCCAGGGACGTGGCTACGAGCAGTACTTC
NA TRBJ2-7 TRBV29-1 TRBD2 CSVELAGYEQYF TGCAGCGTAGAACTAGCGGGATACGAGCAGTACTTC
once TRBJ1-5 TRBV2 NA CAARGDSNQPQHF TGTGCCGCCCGGGGAGATAGCAATCAGCCCCAGCATTTT
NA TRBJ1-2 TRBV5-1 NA CASSPDSSFNYGYTF TGCGCCAGCAGCCCCGACAGCTCCTTTAACTATGGCTACACCTTC
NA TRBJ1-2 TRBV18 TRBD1 CASSSGQGQIGYGYTF TGTGCCAGCTCATCGGGACAGGGTCAAATAGGTTATGGCTACACCTTC
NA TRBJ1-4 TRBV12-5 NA CASGLEEKLFF TGTGCTAGTGGTTTAGAAGAGAAACTGTTTTTT
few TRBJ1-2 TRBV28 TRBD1 CASAWTGGGYTF TGTGCCAGCGCCTGGACAGGGGGTGGCTACACCTTC
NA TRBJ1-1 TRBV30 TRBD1 CALRRDRGTEAFF TGTGCACTTCGCCGGGACAGGGGGACTGAAGCTTTCTTT
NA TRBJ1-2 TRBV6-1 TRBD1 CASSEYGTVPNYGYTF TGTGCCAGCAGTGAATACGGGACAGTCCCTAACTATGGCTACACCTTC
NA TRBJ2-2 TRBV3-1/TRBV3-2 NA CASSQWGAGELFF TGTGCCAGCAGCCAATGGGGTGCCGGGGAGCTGTTTTTT
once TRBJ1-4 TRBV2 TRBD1 CASSTGTGTEKLFF TGTGCCAGCAGTACCGGGACAGGGACCGAAAAACTGTTTTTT
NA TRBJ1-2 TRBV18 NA CASSGSTAWDYGYTF TGTGCCAGCTCGGGTTCGACAGCCTGGGACTATGGCTACACCTTC
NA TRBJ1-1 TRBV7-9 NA CATTDRQNTEAFF TGTGCCACCACGGACAGACAGAACACTGAAGCTTTCTTT
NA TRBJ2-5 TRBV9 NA CASSVGRGQETQYF TGTGCCAGCAGCGTAGGGAGGGGGCAAGAGACCCAGTACTTC
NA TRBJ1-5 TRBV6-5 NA CASSYPDSNQPQHF TGTGCCAGCAGTTACCCGGATAGCAATCAGCCCCAGCATTTT
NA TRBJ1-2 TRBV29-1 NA CSVERWQGGGYTF TGCAGCGTTGAAAGGTGGCAGGGTGGAGGCTACACCTTC
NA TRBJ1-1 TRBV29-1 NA CSVVNAEAFF TGCAGCGTTGTGAACGCTGAAGCTTTCTTT
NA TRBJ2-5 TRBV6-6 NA CASSFSGPETQYF TGTGCCAGCAGCTTCAGCGGACCAGAGACCCAGTACTTC
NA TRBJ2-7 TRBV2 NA CASSDSQGYEQYF TGTGCCAGCAGTGATTCGCAGGGTTACGAGCAGTACTTC
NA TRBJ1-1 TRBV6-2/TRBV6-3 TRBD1 CASSYSTTGANTEAFF TGTGCCAGCAGTTACTCGACGACAGGGGCGAACACTGAAGCTTTCTTT
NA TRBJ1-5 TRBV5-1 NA CASSLNSRDQPQHF TGCGCCAGCAGCTTAAACAGTCGGGATCAGCCCCAGCATTTT
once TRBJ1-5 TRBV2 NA CASRAGNSNQPQHF TGTGCCAGCAGGGCGGGGAATAGCAATCAGCCCCAGCATTTT
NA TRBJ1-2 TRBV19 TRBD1 CASRDRGEYTYGYTF TGTGCCAGTAGGGACAGGGGCGAATACACCTATGGCTACACCTTC
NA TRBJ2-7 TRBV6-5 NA CASSPRRTYEQYF TGTGCCAGCAGCCCGCGACGGACCTACGAGCAGTACTTC
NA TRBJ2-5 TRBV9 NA CASSVDGAKWETQYF TGTGCCAGCAGCGTAGATGGGGCCAAGTGGGAGACCCAGTACTTC
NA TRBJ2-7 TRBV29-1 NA CSAGGFETGRSIYEQYF TGCAGCGCTGGAGGGTTCGAGACAGGGAGGTCGATTTACGAGCAGTACTTC
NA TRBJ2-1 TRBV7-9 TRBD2 CASSLTSGINEQFF TGTGCCAGCAGCTTAACTAGCGGAATCAATGAGCAGTTCTTC
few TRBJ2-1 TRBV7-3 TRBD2 CASSLAAGVYNEQFF TGTGCCAGCAGCTTAGCAGCGGGAGTCTACAATGAGCAGTTCTTC
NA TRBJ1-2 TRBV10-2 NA CASSISGSNYGYTF TGCGCCAGTTCGATCTCAGGGTCCAACTATGGCTACACCTTC